This T cell receptor (beta chain) is from a study of T cells in Graves' hyperthyroidism and ophthalmopathy. RNA transcripts were the template for amplifying TCR beta CDR3 regions. Primed by the HTBI set, a first-round RT-PCR was run on the TCR CDR3. TCRdb recomputed calls from the multiplex PCR reads with MiXCR, one row per CDR3 protein. Of roughly 600,000 distinct CDR3 sequences listed, around 15% are singletons. This clonotype showed up just a few times. This TCR derives from a woman in her fifties or sixties with Graves' ophthalmopathy. The specimen sequenced was blood.

The DNA for the CDR3 is TGTGCCAGCAGTTGGGTTAGCGACGCCGAGACCCAGTACTTC. Residues: CASSWVSDAETQYF. The rearrangement links TRBV28 to TRBJ2-5, with D possibly being TRBD2 (5 bases). Per germline, CDR1 MDHEN and CDR2 SYDVKM. The CDR3 has 14 residues. V lost 4 bases to trimming and J lost 5 bases, with 14 bases between them.